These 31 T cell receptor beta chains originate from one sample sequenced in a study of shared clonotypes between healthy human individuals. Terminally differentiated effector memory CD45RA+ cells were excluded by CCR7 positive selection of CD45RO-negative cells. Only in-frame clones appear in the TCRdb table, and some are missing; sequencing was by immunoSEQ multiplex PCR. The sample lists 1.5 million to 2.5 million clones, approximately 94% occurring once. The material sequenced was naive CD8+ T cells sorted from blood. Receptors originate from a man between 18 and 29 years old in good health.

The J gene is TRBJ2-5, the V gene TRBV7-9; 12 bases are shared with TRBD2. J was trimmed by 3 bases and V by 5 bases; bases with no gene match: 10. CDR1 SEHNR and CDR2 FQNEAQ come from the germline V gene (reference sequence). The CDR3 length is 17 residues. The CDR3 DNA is TGTGCCAGCAGCGCTATGGTGGCTAGCGGGGGGGAAGAGACCCAGTACTTC. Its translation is CASSAMVASGGEETQYF.

CDR3 region: CASSPIQSSYNEQFF. CDR3 coding DNA: TGTGCCAGCAGCCCTATACAGAGCTCCTACAATGAGCAGTTCTTC. This chain uses TRBV6-5 with TRBJ2-1; D not certain. The germline V and J ends were trimmed by 6 bases and 0 bases, with 12 bases remaining between them. Germline V gene data show CDR1 as MNHEY and CDR2 as SVGAGI. The CDR3 spans 15 residues.

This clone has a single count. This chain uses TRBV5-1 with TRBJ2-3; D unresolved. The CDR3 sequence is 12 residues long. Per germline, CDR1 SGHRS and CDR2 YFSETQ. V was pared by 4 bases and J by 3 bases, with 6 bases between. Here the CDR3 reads CASSPATDTQYF. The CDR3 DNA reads TGCGCCAGCAGCCCAGCGACAGATACGCAGTATTTT.

CDR3 in DNA: TGCGCCACCCAGTCGGGGATAAATGAAAAACTGTTTTTT. Its protein is CATQSGINEKLFF. The V gene is TRBV4-1, the J gene TRBJ1-4; D gene ambiguous. The germline V gene has CDR1 MGHRA and CDR2 YSYEKL. Trimming removed 10 bases from V and 5 bases from J, with 14 bases in between. This CDR3 has 13 amino acids.

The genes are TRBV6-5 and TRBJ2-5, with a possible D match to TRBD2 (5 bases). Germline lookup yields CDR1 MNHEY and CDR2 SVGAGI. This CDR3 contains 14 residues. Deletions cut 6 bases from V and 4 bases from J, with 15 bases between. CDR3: CASSRGPSGETQYF. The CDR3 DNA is TGTGCCAGCAGCCGAGGGCCGTCTGGAGAGACCCAGTACTTC.

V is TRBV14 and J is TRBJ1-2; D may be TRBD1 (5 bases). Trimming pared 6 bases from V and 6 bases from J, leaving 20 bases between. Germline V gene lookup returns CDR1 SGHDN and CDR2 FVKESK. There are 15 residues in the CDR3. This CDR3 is CASSVLGTALDGYTF. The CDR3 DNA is TGTGCCAGCAGTGTTCTCGGGACCGCCCTCGATGGCTACACCTTC.

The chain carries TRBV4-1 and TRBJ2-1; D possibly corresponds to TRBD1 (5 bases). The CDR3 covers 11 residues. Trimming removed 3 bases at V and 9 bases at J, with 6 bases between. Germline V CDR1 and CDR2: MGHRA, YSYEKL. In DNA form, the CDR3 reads TGCGCCAGCAGCCAGGGGCCTGAGCAGTTCTTC. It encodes CASSQGPEQFF.

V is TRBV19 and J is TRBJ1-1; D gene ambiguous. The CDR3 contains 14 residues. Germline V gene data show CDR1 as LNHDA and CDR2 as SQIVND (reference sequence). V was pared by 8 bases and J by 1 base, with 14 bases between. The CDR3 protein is CASGLLGANTEAFF. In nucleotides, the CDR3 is TGTGCCAGTGGCCTCCTTGGAGCGAACACTGAAGCTTTCTTT. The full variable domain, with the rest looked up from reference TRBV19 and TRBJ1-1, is DGGITQSPKYLFRKEGQNVTLSCEQNLNHDAMYWYRQDPGQGLRLIYYSQIVNDFQKGDIAEGYSVSREKKESFPLTVTSAQKNPTAFYLCASGLLGANTEAFFGQGTRLTVV.

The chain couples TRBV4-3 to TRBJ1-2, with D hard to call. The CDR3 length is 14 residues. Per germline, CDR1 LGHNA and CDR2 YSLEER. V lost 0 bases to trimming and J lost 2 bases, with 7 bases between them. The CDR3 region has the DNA TGCGCCAGCAGCCAAGAAGAAGGAAACTATGGCTACACCTTC. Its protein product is CASSQEEGNYGYTF.

The CDR3 protein is CASSSESLGGRAFEQYF. In DNA form, the CDR3 reads TGTGCCAGCAGCTCAGAGAGCCTTGGTGGGAGGGCCTTCGAGCAGTACTTC. The chain joins TRBV7-8 to TRBJ2-7; 7 nucleotides align to TRBD2. The ends lost 4 bases at V and 6 bases at J; junction bases unmatched: 18. The germline CDR1 and CDR2 sequences are SGHVS and FQNEAQ. CDR3 length equals 17 residues.

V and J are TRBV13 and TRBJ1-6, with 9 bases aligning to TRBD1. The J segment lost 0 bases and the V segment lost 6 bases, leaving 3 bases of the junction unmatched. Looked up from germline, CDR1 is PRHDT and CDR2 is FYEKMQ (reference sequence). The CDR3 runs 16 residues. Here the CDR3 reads CASSSQGASYNSPLHF. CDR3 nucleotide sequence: TGTGCCAGCAGTTCACAGGGGGCCTCCTATAATTCACCCCTCCACTTT. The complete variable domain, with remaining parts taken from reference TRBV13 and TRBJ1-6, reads AAGVIQSPRHLIKEKRETATLKCYPIPRHDTVYWYQQGPGQDPQFLISFYEKMQSDKGSIPDRFSAQQFSDYHSELNMSSLELGDSALYFCASSSQGASYNSPLHFGNGTRLTVT.

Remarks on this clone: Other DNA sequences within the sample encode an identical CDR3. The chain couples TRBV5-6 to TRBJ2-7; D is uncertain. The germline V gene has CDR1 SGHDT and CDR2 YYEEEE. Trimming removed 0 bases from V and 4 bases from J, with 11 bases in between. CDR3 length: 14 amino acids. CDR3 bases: TGTGCCAGCAGCTTGGCCGGCTCGGTTTACGAGCAGTACTTC. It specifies CASSLAGSVYEQYF.

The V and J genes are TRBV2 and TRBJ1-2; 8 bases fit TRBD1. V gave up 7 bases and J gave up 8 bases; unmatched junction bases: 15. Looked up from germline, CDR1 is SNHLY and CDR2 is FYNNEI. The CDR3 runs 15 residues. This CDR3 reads CASNLGGRTGQGYTF. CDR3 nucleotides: TGTGCCAGCAACCTGGGGGGTCGGACAGGGCAAGGCTACACCTTC.

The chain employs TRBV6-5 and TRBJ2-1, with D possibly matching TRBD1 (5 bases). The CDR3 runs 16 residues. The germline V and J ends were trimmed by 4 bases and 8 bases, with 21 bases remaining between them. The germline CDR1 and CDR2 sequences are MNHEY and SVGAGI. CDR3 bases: TGTGCCAGCAGTTGGGCCTGGGGTGGGGCGGACGATGAGCAGTTCTTC. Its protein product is CASSWAWGGADDEQFF.

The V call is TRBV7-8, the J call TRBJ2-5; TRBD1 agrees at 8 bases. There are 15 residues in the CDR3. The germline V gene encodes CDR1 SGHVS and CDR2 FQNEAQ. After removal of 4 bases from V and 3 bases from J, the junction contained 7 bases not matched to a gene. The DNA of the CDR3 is TGTGCCAGCAGCTGGACAGGGTTAGAGGAAGAGACCCAGTACTTC. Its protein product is CASSWTGLEEETQYF.

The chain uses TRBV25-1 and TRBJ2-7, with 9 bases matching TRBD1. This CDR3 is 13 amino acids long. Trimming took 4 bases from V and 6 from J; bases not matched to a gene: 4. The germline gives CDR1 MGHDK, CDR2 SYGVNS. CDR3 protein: CASSVGTGSEQYF. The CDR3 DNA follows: TGTGCCAGCAGTGTCGGGACAGGGTCCGAGCAGTACTTC.

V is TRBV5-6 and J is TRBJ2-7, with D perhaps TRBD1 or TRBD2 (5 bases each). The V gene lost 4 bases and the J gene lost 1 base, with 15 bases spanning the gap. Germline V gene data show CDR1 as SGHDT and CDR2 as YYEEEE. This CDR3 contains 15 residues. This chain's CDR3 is CASSPPWGGSYEQYF. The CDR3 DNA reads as TGTGCCAGCAGCCCCCCTTGGGGCGGGTCCTACGAGCAGTACTTC.

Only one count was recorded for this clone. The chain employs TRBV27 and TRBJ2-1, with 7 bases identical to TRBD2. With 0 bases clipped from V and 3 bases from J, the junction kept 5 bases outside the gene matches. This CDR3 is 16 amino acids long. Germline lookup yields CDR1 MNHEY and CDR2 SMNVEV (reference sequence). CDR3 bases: TGTGCCAGCAGTTTATCCCCCGGGAGGAACTACAATGAGCAGTTCTTC. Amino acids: CASSLSPGRNYNEQFF.

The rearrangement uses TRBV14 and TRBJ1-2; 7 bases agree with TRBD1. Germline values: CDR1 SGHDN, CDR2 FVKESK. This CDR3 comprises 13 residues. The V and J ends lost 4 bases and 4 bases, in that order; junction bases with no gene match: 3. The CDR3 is CASSRTGLYGYTF. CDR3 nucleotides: TGTGCCAGCAGCCGGACAGGACTCTATGGCTACACCTTC.

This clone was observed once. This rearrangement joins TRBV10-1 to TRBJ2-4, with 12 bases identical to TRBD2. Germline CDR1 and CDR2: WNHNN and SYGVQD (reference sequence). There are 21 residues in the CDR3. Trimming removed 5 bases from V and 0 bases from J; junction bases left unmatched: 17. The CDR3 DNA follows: TGCGCCAGCAGTCCCGGGACTAGCGGGCCCGAAGGGGGTTTAGCCAAAAACATTCAGTACTTC. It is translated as CASSPGTSGPEGGLAKNIQYF.

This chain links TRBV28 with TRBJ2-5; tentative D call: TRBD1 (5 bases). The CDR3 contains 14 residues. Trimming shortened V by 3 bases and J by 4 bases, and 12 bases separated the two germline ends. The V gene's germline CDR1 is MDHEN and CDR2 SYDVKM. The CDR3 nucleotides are TGTGCCAGCAGTTTTTTTCAGGGCGGAGAGACCCAGTACTTC. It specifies CASSFFQGGETQYF.

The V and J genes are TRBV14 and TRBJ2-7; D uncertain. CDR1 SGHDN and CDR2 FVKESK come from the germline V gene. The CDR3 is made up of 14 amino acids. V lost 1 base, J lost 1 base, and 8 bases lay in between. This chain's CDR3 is CASSQVPRSYEQYF. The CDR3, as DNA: TGTGCCAGCAGCCAAGTTCCTCGTTCCTACGAGCAGTACTTC.

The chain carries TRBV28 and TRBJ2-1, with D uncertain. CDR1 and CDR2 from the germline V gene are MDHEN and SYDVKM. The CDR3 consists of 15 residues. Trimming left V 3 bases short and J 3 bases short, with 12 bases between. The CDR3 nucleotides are TGTGCCAGCAGTTTTCCCACAGCACTCTACAATGAGCAGTTCTTC. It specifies CASSFPTALYNEQFF. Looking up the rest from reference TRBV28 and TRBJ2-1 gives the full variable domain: DVKVTQSSRYLVKRTGEKVFLECVQDMDHENMFWYRQDPGLGLRLIYFSYDVKMKEKGDIPEGYSVSREKKERFSLILESASTNQTSMYLCASSFPTALYNEQFFGPGTRLTVL.

CDR3 sequence reads: CAWSWGAGPNEKLFF. The CDR3 bases are TGTGCCTGGAGCTGGGGGGCTGGGCCTAATGAAAAACTGTTTTTT. This chain uses TRBV30 with TRBJ1-4; D is possibly TRBD1 (6 bases). Germline-derived CDR1 and CDR2 are GTSNPN and SVGIG (reference sequence). CDR3 length: 15 residues. V lost 3 bases to trimming and J lost 3 bases, with 14 bases between them. The full variable domain, with the rest looked up from reference TRBV30 and TRBJ1-4, is SQTIHQWPATLVQPVGSPLSLECTVEGTSNPNLYWYRQAAGRGLQLLFYSVGIGQISSEVPQNLSASRPQDRQFILSSKKLLLSDSGFYLCAWSWGAGPNEKLFFGSGTQLSVL.

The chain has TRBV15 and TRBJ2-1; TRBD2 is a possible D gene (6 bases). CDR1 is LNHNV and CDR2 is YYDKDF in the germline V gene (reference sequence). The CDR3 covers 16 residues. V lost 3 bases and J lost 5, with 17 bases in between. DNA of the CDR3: TGTGCCACCAGCAGGGAGGGAATAGAATTACACAATGAGCAGTTCTTC. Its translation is CATSREGIELHNEQFF.

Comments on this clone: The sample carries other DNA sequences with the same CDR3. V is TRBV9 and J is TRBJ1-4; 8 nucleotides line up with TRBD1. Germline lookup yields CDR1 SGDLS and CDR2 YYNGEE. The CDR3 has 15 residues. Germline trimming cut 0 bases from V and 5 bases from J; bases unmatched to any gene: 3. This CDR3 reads CASSVGQGTNEKLFF. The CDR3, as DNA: TGTGCCAGCAGCGTAGGACAGGGGACCAATGAAAAACTGTTTTTT. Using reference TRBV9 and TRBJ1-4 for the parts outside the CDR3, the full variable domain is DSGVTQTPKHLITATGQRVTLRCSPRSGDLSVYWYQQSLDQGLQFLIQYYNGEERAKGNILERFSAQQFPDLHSELNLSSLELGDSALYFCASSVGQGTNEKLFFGSGTQLSVL.

The DNA for the CDR3 is TGTGCCAGCAGCTACGACAGGCATAACTATGGCTACACCTTC. Its protein product is CASSYDRHNYGYTF. The chain carries TRBV4-2 and TRBJ1-2, with a weak D call TRBD1 (6 bases). Per germline, CDR1 LGHNA and CDR2 YNFKEQ. There are 14 residues in the CDR3. V was pared by 5 bases and J by 1 base, with 11 bases between.

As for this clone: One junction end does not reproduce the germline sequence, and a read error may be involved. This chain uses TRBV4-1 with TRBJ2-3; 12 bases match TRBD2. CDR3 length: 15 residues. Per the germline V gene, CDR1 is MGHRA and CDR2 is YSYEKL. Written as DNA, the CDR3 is TGCGCCAGCAGCCAAGATCGACTAGCGGGGGATAGGCAGTATTTT. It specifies CASSQDRLAGDRQYF.

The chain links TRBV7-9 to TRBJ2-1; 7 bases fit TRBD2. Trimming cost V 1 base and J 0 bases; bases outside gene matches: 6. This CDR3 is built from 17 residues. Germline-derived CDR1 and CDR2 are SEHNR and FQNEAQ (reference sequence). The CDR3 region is CASSLGAGGSSYNEQFF. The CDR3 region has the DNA TGTGCCAGCAGCTTAGGGGCCGGGGGGAGCTCCTACAATGAGCAGTTCTTC.

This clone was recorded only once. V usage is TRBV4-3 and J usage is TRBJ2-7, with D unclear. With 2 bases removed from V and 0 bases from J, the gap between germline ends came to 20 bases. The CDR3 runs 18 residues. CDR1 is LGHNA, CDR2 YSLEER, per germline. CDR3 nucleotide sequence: TGCGCCAGCAGCCAACAAACTGGGCCGGGTTGGAGCTCCTACGAGCAGTACTTC. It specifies CASSQQTGPGWSSYEQYF.

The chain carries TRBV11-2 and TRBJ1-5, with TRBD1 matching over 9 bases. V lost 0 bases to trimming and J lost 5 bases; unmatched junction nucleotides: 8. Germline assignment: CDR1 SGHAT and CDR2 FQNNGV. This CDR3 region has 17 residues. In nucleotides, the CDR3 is TGTGCCAGCAGCTTAGATGCGGGGACAGGGTTATATCAGCCCCAGCATTTT. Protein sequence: CASSLDAGTGLYQPQHF.